These 21 T cell receptor beta chains came from one sample sequenced in a study of metastatic and nonmetastatic thyroid tumors. Thyroid surgery was preceded by no treatment in any patient. TCRdb re-analyzed the PCR reads through MiXCR. Among approximately 30,000 clones, approximately 17% were seen once, and the ten largest hold about 7.3%. Source material: blood. The receptors were gathered from a female donor with papillary thyroid cancer or a benign thyroid nodule (not recorded which). Some clones in this sample may be carry-over from other donors' samples.

The table lists this clone with a count of one. This chain joins TRBV18 and TRBJ1-2, with no clear D. This CDR3 region has 15 residues. The germline CDR1 and CDR2 sequences are KGHSH and LQKENI. The V end was cut by 1 base, the J end by 4 bases, with 13 bases between. The chain's CDR3 is CASSPLQEGGYGYTF. The CDR3 DNA reads as TGTGCCAGCTCACCACTTCAAGAGGGAGGCTATGGCTACACCTTC.

The chain uses TRBV7-2 and TRBJ1-3; no clear D gene. The CDR3 extends over 13 amino acids. V lost 5 bases and J 4 bases, leaving 9 bases between the germline ends. Germline V gene sequence: CDR1 SGHTA, CDR2 FQGNSA. CDR3 protein: CASSRSRGNTIYF. The CDR3 nucleotides read TGTGCCAGCAGCCGATCGCGGGGAAACACCATATATTTT.

This clone is classed as medium-sized. The chain links TRBV28 to TRBJ1-4; D is undetermined. This CDR3 is 11 amino acids long. V gave up 5 bases and J gave up 8 bases, with 6 bases separating them. The germline gives CDR1 MDHEN, CDR2 SYDVKM. The CDR3 DNA sequence: TGTGCCAGCAGTCGGAAGGAAAAACTGTTTTTT. Amino acids: CASSRKEKLFF.

This clone was seen at least ten times. V is TRBV7-9 and J is TRBJ1-6, with 8 bases lining up with TRBD1. J gave up 9 bases and V 2 bases, and 9 bases lay outside the gene matches. Germline V gene lookup returns CDR1 SEHNR and CDR2 FQNEAQ (reference sequence). The CDR3 is made up of 16 amino acids. The CDR3 DNA is TGTGCCAGCAGCTTAAATCGGGCAGGGGGCGGTTCACCCCTCCACTTT. Residues: CASSLNRAGGGSPLHF.

Ten or more counts support this clone. The chain carries TRBV28 and TRBJ1-1; D not resolved. CDR1 and CDR2 (germline): MDHEN, SYDVKM. V lost 8 bases, J lost 1 base, and 11 bases lay in between. This CDR3 region has 13 residues. The CDR3 region is CASVSGGNTEAFF. CDR3 DNA: TGTGCCAGCGTAAGCGGCGGGAACACTGAAGCTTTCTTT. Complete variable domain (other parts from reference TRBV28 and TRBJ1-1): DVKVTQSSRYLVKRTGEKVFLECVQDMDHENMFWYRQDPGLGLRLIYFSYDVKMKEKGDIPEGYSVSREKKERFSLILESASTNQTSMYLCASVSGGNTEAFFGQGTRLTVV.

In this sample, this clone turned up many times. The sample holds other DNA sequences that translate to the same CDR3. J is TRBJ2-5 and V is TRBV20-1; 10 bases align to TRBD2. Germline lookup yields CDR1 DFQATT and CDR2 SNEGSKA (reference sequence). Trimming removed 6 bases from V and 4 bases from J; junction bases left unmatched: 17. The CDR3 is made up of 17 amino acids. The CDR3 protein is CSAAERGAGGPTETQYF. The CDR3 coding sequence is TGCAGTGCCGCCGAGCGGGGAGCGGGAGGGCCGACAGAGACCCAGTACTTC.

J is TRBJ2-3 and V is TRBV14; D not resolved. Trimming stripped 4 bases from V and 6 bases from J, with 14 bases between. CDR3 length: 14 amino acids. Germline V lookup: CDR1 SGHDN, CDR2 FVKESK. The CDR3 region is CASSPSRVLDTQYF. The CDR3 DNA reads TGTGCCAGCAGCCCATCAAGGGTCCTCGATACGCAGTATTTT.

On this clone: An end of the junction does not agree with germline; a read error may underlie this. Other nucleotide sequences in the sample specify the same CDR3. This rearrangement joins TRBV2 to TRBJ1-2, with TRBD1 as a possible D gene (5 bases). This CDR3 is built from 12 residues. Germline CDR1 reads SNHLY; CDR2 reads FYNNEI. The CDR3: CASSEQGYGYTF. The DNA of the CDR3 is TGTGCAAGCAGCGAGCAGGGTTATGGATACACCTTC.

In its sample, this clone is medium-sized. The chain recombines TRBV6-1 with TRBJ2-7, with D uncertain. CDR3 length: 13 residues. Germline V gives CDR1 MNHNS, CDR2 SASEGT. V was shortened by 5 bases and J by 2 bases, with 10 bases between the two germline ends. The CDR3 DNA reads as TGTGCCAGCAGTTCACGGTGGGCCTACGAGCAGTACTTC. This gives the protein CASSSRWAYEQYF.

The chain combines TRBV12-3 or TRBV12-4 with TRBJ2-2; D might be TRBD2 (5 bases). V was trimmed by 6 bases and J by 2 bases, leaving 10 bases between them. This CDR3 comprises 14 residues. The CDR3 sequence: CASRSLANTGELFF. The CDR3 coding sequence is TGTGCCAGCAGATCTCTAGCCAACACCGGGGAGCTGTTTTTT.

Ten or more counts support this clone. The CDR3: CASSQGGFFSTTEAFF. As DNA, the CDR3 is TGCGCCAGCAGCCAAGGCGGATTTTTCTCCACCACTGAAGCTTTCTTT. This chain uses TRBV4-1 with TRBJ1-1; D is undetermined. The V gene's germline CDR1 is MGHRA and CDR2 YSYEKL. Trimming stripped 1 base from V and 4 bases from J, with 16 bases between. The CDR3 is 16 residues long.

CDR3: CASSNYLTWELFF. CDR3 sequence (DNA): TGTGCCAGCAGTAACTACCTTACCTGGGAGCTGTTTTTT. V and J are TRBV6-2 or TRBV6-3 and TRBJ2-2, with unresolved D. V was cut by 5 bases and J by 9 bases, with 13 bases left in between. Per germline, CDR1 MNHEY and CDR2 SVGEGT. This CDR3 has 13 amino acids.

The rearrangement uses TRBV27 and TRBJ1-2; tentative D call: TRBD1 (5 bases). The CDR3 extends over 14 amino acids. CDR1 is MNHEY and CDR2 is SMNVEV in the germline V gene (reference sequence). Trimming cost V 7 bases and J 7 bases, with 19 bases left between them. CDR3 region: CASKTLWTRIGYTF. CDR3 DNA sequence: TGTGCCAGCAAGACCCTGTGGACACGGATTGGCTACACCTTC.

The rearrangement links TRBV20-1 to TRBJ2-7, with 10 bases matching TRBD2. V dropped 0 bases and J dropped 4; count of bases not matched to a gene: 3. This CDR3 contains 14 residues. Germline CDR1 reads DFQATT; CDR2 reads SNEGSKA (reference sequence). This CDR3 is CSARDLAGEYEQYF. CDR3 nucleotides: TGCAGTGCTAGAGATCTAGCGGGAGAGTACGAGCAGTACTTC.

In its sample, this clone ranks as medium-sized (0.01 to 0.1%). This chain uses TRBV20-1 with TRBJ2-7; unclear D gene. CDR1 is DFQATT and CDR2 is SNEGSKA in the germline V gene (reference sequence). V was clipped by 1 base and J by 5 bases, with 9 bases between them. This CDR3 has 12 residues. DNA for the CDR3: TGCAGTGCTAGAGTTTCGGACCACGAGCAGTACTTC. Protein product: CSARVSDHEQYF.

This chain uses TRBV6-2 or TRBV6-3 with TRBJ2-1; D call uncertain. CDR3 length equals 12 residues. Between the trimmed V and J ends, which lost 5 bases and 10 bases, there was a span of 12 bases. From germline, CDR1 is MNHEY and CDR2 SVGEGT. CDR3 nucleotides: TGTGCCAGCAGTCTTCTTTGCTGCGAGCAGTTCTTC. Protein product: CASSLLCCEQFF.

The table lists this clone with many counts. Other DNA variants within this sample encode the same CDR3. DNA of the CDR3: TGTGCCAGCAGCGTCAGGGGGAACACTGAAGCTTTCTTT. Its translation is CASSVRGNTEAFF. The chain combines TRBV9 with TRBJ1-1; perhaps TRBD1 as D (6 bases). The germline gives CDR1 SGDLS, CDR2 YYNGEE. CDR3 length: 13 residues. V lost 2 bases to trimming and J lost 1 base, with 6 bases between them.

This clone was counted between two and nine times. Possible read error: a much larger clone is one base away. The genes are TRBV6-1 and TRBJ2-4; D is possibly TRBD1 (6 bases). Trimming removed 7 bases at V and 8 bases at J, with 12 bases between. CDR3 length: 12 amino acids. Per the germline V gene, CDR1 is MNHNS and CDR2 is SASEGT. This chain's CDR3 is CASIPGQHIQYF. As DNA, the CDR3 is TGTGCCAGCATCCCAGGACAGCACATTCAGTACTTC.

The sample holds a few counts of this clone. Since a much larger clone is just one base distant, this may be a read error. The rearrangement links TRBV4-2 to TRBJ2-1; D gene unclear. The V and J ends lost 0 bases and 10 bases respectively, with 19 bases between them. Germline lookup yields CDR1 LGHNA and CDR2 YNFKEQ. This CDR3 comprises 16 residues. The DNA for the CDR3 is TGTGCCAGCAGCCAAGATTTCGGGCAGTATGGGATAGAGCAGTTCTTC. This sequence encodes CASSQDFGQYGIEQFF.

This clone was detected many times. The rearrangement joins TRBV28 to TRBJ1-5; D uncertain. Germline assignment: CDR1 MDHEN and CDR2 SYDVKM. V was pared by 5 bases and J by 4 bases, with 12 bases between. This CDR3 comprises 14 residues. CDR3 loop: CASSPGSLNQPQHF. CDR3 nucleotides: TGTGCCAGCAGTCCCGGGTCCTTGAATCAGCCCCAGCATTTT.

There are many counts of this clone. This chain connects TRBV20-1 to TRBJ2-5; 7 positions agree with TRBD2. In germline, CDR1 is DFQATT, CDR2 SNEGSKA (reference sequence). The CDR3 has 15 amino acids. With V trimmed by 1 base and J by 2 bases, 7 bases remained unmatched. CDR3 amino acids: CSARVDSGEQETQYF. CDR3 nucleotides: TGCAGTGCTAGAGTTGACAGCGGGGAGCAAGAGACCCAGTACTTC.